This paragraph reports one TCR beta chain. Its specificity is not known. Both 60 Vbeta primers and 13 Jbeta primers went into the PCR. Repertoires were generated with immunoSEQ multiplex PCR, while TCRdb's copy carries only in-frame clones and drops some. The sample lists 150,000 to 180,000 clones, 70% to 80% occurring once. These data come from a study of cytomegalovirus exposure and HLA in healthy donors. Whole-study results and caveats: A prior analysis recorded that most TCR beta V segments were productive about 87% or about 30% of the time. The availability of immune exposure information extended only to CMV serostatus. CMV antigen specificity was confirmed in vitro for a few CMV-associated chains.

Germline CDR1 is MNHEY and CDR2 is SMNVEV (reference sequence). This CDR3 is built from 17 residues. V lost 7 bases and J 0 bases, leaving 20 bases between the germline ends. This TCR came from a man aged 25-40 years in good health and CMV-seropositive. Specimen: PBMCs. J is TRBJ2-3 and V is TRBV27; tentative D call: TRBD2 (6 bases). Here the CDR3 reads CASTENLGGVSTDTQYF. In DNA, the CDR3 is TGTGCCAGCACGGAAAACCTGGGGGGAGTGAGCACAGATACGCAGTATTTT.